Listed below are T cell receptor beta chains from one sample, sequenced in a study of control samples from healthy donors and cancer patients. Clones were read by immunoSEQ multiplex PCR, and TCRdb kept only the in-frame ones, dropping some. The sample gives 100,000 to 150,000 clones, about nine tenths of which show up once; around 9% is in the top ten. Material for sequencing was blood. The receptors were sampled from a man aged 35 to 55 in good health. CDR3s include the opening cysteine and the closing phenylalanine or tryptophan. The order of the fields is V gene, clone size, D gene, J gene, CDR3 length, CDR3 protein, CDR3 DNA. A D gene is named only where the DNA matches it firmly. Clone size is given for some rows only: seen once, a few or many times, or a class if the clone is expanded.

V gene: TRBV6-2/TRBV6-3; clone size: NA; D gene: NA; J gene: TRBJ2-1; CDR3 length: 16; CDR3 protein: CASSYPQRTGYNEQFF; CDR3 DNA: TGTGCCAGCAGTTACCCTCAGAGAACCGGCTACAATGAGCAGTTCTTC
V gene: TRBV12-3/TRBV12-4; clone size: NA; D gene: NA; J gene: TRBJ1-2; CDR3 length: 11; CDR3 protein: CASSFGYGYTF; CDR3 DNA: TGTGCCAGCAGTTTTGGCTATGGCTACACCTTC
V gene: TRBV7-9; clone size: NA; D gene: NA; J gene: TRBJ1-2; CDR3 length: 12; CDR3 protein: CASSTGGYGYTF; CDR3 DNA: TGTGCCAGCAGTACGGGTGGCTATGGCTACACCTTC
V gene: TRBV5-6; clone size: NA; D gene: NA; J gene: TRBJ2-7; CDR3 length: 16; CDR3 protein: CASSLSAAGFAYEQYF; CDR3 DNA: TGTGCCAGCAGCTTGAGTGCAGCTGGCTTTGCCTACGAGCAGTACTTC
V gene: TRBV5-1; clone size: NA; D gene: NA; J gene: TRBJ2-3; CDR3 length: 12; CDR3 protein: CASRPSADTQYF; CDR3 DNA: TGCGCCAGCAGACCTAGTGCAGATACGCAGTATTTT
V gene: TRBV25-1; clone size: NA; D gene: NA; J gene: TRBJ2-5; CDR3 length: 16; CDR3 protein: CASSESDITYQETQYF; CDR3 DNA: TGTGCCAGCAGTGAATCGGACATCACGTACCAAGAGACCCAGTACTTC
V gene: TRBV12-3/TRBV12-4; clone size: once; D gene: NA; J gene: TRBJ1-1; CDR3 length: 13; CDR3 protein: CASNHPGNTEAFF; CDR3 DNA: TGTGCCAGCAACCATCCGGGGAACACTGAAGCTTTCTTT
V gene: TRBV27; clone size: NA; D gene: NA; J gene: TRBJ2-1; CDR3 length: 14; CDR3 protein: CASSLYAGINEQFF; CDR3 DNA: TGTGCCAGCAGTTTATACGCGGGGATCAATGAGCAGTTCTTC
V gene: TRBV12-3/TRBV12-4; clone size: NA; D gene: NA; J gene: TRBJ1-1; CDR3 length: 13; CDR3 protein: CVSSFQGLTEAFF; CDR3 DNA: TGTGTCAGCAGTTTCCAGGGGCTCACTGAAGCTTTCTTT
V gene: TRBV11-3; clone size: NA; D gene: TRBD1; J gene: TRBJ1-2; CDR3 length: 17; CDR3 protein: CASSLEKGAPASYGYTF; CDR3 DNA: TGTGCCAGCAGCTTAGAGAAGGGGGCTCCAGCCAGCTATGGCTACACCTTC
V gene: TRBV4-1; clone size: medium-sized; D gene: NA; J gene: TRBJ1-2; CDR3 length: 14; CDR3 protein: CASSLSEGTGGYTF; CDR3 DNA: TGCGCCAGCAGCCTCAGCGAAGGGACGGGAGGCTACACCTTC